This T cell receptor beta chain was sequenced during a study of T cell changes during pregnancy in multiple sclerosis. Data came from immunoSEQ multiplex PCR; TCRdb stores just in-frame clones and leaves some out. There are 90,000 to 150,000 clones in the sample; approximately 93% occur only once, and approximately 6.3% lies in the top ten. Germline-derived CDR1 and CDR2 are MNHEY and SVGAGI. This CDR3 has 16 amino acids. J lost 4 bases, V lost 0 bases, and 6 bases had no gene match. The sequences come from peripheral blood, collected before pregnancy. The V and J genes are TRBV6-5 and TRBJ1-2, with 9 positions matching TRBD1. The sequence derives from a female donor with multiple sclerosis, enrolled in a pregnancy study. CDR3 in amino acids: CASSYSGQGRLYGYTF. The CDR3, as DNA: TGTGCCAGCAGTTACTCGGGACAGGGACGACTCTATGGCTACACCTTC.